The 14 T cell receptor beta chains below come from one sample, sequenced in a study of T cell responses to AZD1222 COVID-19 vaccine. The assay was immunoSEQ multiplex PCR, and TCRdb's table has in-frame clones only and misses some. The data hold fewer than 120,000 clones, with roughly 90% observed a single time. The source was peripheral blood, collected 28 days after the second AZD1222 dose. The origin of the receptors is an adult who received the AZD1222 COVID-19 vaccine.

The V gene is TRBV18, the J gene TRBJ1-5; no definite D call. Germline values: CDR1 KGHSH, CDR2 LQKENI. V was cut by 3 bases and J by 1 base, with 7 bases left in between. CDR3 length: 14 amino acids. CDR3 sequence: CASSPTYSNQPQHF. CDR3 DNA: TGTGCCAGCTCACCGACCTACAGCAATCAGCCCCAGCATTTT.

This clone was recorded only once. The CDR3 DNA is TGTGCCAGCAGCTCTCCGACAGGGGACACCGGGGAGCTGTTTTTT. Amino acid sequence: CASSSPTGDTGELFF. The rearrangement uses TRBV7-9 and TRBJ2-2, with 8 bases lining up with TRBD1. The CDR3 runs 15 residues. V lost 4 bases, J lost 3 bases, and 4 bases stayed unmatched. CDR1 is SEHNR and CDR2 is FQNEAQ in the germline V gene (reference sequence).

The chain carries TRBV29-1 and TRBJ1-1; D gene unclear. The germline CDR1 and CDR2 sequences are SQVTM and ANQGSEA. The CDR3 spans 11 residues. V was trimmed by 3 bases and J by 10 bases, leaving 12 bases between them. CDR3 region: CSVEGRMGAFF. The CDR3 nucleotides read TGCAGCGTTGAGGGCCGAATGGGAGCTTTCTTT.

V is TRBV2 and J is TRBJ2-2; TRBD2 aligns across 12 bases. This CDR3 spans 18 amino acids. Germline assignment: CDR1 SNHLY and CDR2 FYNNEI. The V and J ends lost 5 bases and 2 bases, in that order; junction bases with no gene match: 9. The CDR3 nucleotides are TGTGCCAGCAGTTACCCGCCTAGCGGGAGGGCCAACACCGGGGAGCTGTTTTTT. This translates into CASSYPPSGRANTGELFF.

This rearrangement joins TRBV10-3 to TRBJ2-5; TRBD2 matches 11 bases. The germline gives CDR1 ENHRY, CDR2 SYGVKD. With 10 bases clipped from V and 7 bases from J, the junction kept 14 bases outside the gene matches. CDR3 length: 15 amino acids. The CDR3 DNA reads TGTGCCACCAAACTAGCGGGAGTAGATGGGGGGACCCAGTACTTC. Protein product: CATKLAGVDGGTQYF.

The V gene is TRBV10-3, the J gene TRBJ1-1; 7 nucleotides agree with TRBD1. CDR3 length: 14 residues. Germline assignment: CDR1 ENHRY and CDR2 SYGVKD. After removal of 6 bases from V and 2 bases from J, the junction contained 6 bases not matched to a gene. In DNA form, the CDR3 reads TGTGCCATCAGAAGGACAGGACTAAACACTGAAGCTTTCTTT. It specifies CAIRRTGLNTEAFF.

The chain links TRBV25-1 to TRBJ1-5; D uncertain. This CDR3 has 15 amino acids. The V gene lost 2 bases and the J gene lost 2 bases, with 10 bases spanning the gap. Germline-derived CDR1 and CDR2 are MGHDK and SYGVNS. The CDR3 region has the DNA TGTGCCAGCAGTGAAAGGGCCGGAGGCAATCAGCCCCAGCATTTT. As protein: CASSERAGGNQPQHF.

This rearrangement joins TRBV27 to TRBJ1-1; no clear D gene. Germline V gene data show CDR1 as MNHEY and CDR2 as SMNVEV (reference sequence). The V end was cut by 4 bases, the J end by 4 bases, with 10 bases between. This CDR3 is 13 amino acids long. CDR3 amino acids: CASSSSVSTEAFF. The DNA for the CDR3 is TGTGCCAGCAGTTCGTCGGTGAGCACTGAAGCTTTCTTT.

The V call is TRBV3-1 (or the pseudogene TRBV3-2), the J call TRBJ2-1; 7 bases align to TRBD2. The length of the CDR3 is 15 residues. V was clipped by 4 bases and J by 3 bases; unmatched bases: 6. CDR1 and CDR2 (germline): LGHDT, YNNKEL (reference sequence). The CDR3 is CASSPPGTNYNEQFF. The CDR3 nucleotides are TGTGCCAGCAGCCCACCGGGGACTAACTACAATGAGCAGTTCTTC.

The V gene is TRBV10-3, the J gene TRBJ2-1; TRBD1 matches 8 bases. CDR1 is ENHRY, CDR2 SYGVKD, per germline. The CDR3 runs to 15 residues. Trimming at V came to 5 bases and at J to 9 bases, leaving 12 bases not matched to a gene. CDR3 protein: CAISYQGAPPREQFF. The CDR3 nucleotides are TGTGCCATCAGTTACCAGGGGGCCCCCCCCCGTGAGCAGTTCTTC.

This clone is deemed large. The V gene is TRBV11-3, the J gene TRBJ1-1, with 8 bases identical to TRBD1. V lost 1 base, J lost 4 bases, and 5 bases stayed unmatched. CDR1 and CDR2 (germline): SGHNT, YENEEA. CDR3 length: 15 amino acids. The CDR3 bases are TGTGCCAGCAGCTTAGCAAGGACAGGGAGCACTGAAGCTTTCTTT. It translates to CASSLARTGSTEAFF. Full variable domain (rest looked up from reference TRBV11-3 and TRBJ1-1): EAGVVQSPRYKIIEKKQPVAFWCNPISGHNTLYWYLQNLGQGPELLIRYENEEAVDDSQLPKDRFSAERLKGVDSTLKIQPAELGDSAVYLCASSLARTGSTEAFFGQGTRLTVV.

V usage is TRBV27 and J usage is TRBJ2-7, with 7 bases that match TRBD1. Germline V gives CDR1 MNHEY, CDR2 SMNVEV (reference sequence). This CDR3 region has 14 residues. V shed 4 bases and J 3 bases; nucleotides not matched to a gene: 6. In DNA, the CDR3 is TGTGCCAGCAGTTCCGGGACAGATCACTACGAGCAGTACTTC. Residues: CASSSGTDHYEQYF.

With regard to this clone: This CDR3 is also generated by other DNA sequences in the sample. The CDR3 DNA sequence: TGCGCCAGCAGTCTGGGGGCAGGCAATCAGCCCCAGCATTTT. This encodes CASSLGAGNQPQHF. V and J are TRBV5-1 and TRBJ1-5; weak D call: TRBD1 (6 bases). V lost 5 bases and J lost 2, with 11 bases in between. The CDR3 extends over 14 amino acids. Germline-derived CDR1 and CDR2 are SGHRS and YFSETQ. Variable domain in full (rest from reference TRBV5-1 and TRBJ1-5): KAGVTQTPRYLIKTRGQQVTLSCSPISGHRSVSWYQQTPGQGLQFLFEYFSETQRNKGNFPGRFSGRQFSNSRSEMNVSTLELGDSALYLCASSLGAGNQPQHFGDGTRLSIL.

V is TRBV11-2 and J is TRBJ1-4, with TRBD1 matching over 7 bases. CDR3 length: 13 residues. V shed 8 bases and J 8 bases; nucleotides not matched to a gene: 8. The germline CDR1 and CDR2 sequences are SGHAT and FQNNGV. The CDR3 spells CASGSDRVEKLFF. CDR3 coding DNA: TGTGCCAGCGGATCCGACAGGGTCGAAAAACTGTTTTTT.